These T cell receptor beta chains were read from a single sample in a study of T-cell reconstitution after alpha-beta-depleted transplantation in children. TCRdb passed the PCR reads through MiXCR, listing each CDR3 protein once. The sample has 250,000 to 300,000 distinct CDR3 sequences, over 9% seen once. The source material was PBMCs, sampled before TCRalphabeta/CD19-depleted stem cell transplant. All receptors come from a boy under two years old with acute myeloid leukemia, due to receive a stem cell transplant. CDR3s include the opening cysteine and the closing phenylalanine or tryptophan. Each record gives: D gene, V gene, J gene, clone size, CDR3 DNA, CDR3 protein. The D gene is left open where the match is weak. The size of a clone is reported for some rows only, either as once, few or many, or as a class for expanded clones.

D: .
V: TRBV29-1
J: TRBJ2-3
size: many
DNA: TGCAGCGTTGCTCTGGGAGTCACAGATACGCAGTATTTT
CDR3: CSVALGVTDTQYF

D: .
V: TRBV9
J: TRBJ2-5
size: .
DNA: TGTGCCAGCATCGTCACAGGGCGACCGGAGACCCAGTACTTC
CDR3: CASIVTGRPETQYF

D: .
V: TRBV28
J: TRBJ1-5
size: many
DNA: TGTGCCAGTTCGGGAATTGTTCAGCCCCAGCATTTT
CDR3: CASSGIVQPQHF

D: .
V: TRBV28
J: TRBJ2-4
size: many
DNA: TGTGCCAGCAGTTGGAAGGAAACCCTCAAAAACATTCAGTACTTC
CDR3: CASSWKETLKNIQYF

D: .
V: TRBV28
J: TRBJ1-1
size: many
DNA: TGTGCCAGCGCCTCGACTGTGAACACTGAAGCTTTCTTT
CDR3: CASASTVNTEAFF

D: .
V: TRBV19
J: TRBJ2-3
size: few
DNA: TGTGCCAGTAGTAAGTTAGTCGGGGGAGATACGCAGTATTTT
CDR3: CASSKLVGGDTQYF

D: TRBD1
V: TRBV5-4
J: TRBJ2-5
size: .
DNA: TGTGCCAGCAGCCGCCCCCCGACAGGGTCGGGAGAGACCCAGTACTTC
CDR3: CASSRPPTGSGETQYF

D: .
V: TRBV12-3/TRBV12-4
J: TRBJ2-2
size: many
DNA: TGTGCCAGCGGATGGGGCAACACCGGGGAGCTGTTTTTT
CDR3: CASGWGNTGELFF

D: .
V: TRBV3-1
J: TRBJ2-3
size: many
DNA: TGTGCCAGCAGCCAAGAGCTCTCGGGTTACGGGACAGATACGCAGTATTTT
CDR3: CASSQELSGYGTDTQYF

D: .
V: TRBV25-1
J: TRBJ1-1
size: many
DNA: TGTGCCAGCAGTGAGAGAGGGGGCACTGAAGCTTTCTTT
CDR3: CASSERGGTEAFF

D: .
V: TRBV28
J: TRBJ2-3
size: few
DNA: TGTGCCAGCAGTTTCCTCTGGCCTAGTAGCACAGATACGCAGTATTTT
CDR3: CASSFLWPSSTDTQYF

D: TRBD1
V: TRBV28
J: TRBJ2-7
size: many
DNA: TGTGCCAGCAGGGGGGACAGGGGCTACGAGCAGTACTTC
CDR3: CASRGDRGYEQYF

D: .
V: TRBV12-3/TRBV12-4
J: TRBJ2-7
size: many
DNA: TGTGCCAGCAGTTCCAGGGCCTACGAGCAGTACTTC
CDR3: CASSSRAYEQYF

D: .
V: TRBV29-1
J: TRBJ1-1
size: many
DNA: TGCAGCGCTACGTACAGGCCCAACACTGAAGCTTTCTTT
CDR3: CSATYRPNTEAFF

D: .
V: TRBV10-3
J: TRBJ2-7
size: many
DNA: TGTGCCATCAGTGAGGGAAGCGAGCAGTACTTC
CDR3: CAISEGSEQYF

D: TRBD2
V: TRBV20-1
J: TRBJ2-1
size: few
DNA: TGCAGTGCTACGCAAGGGACTAGCGGGAGTTGGGCAGTCTTC
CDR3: CSATQGTSGSWAVF

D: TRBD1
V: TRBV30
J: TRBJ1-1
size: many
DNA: TGTGCCTGGAAGCAACAGGGGCGGCCCACCGAAGCTTTCTTT
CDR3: CAWKQQGRPTEAFF

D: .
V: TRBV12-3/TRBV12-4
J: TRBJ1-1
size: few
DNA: TGTGCCAGCAGCCGACAAGGCGCTGAAGCTTTCTTT
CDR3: CASSRQGAEAFF

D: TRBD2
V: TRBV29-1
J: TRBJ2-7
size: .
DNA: TGCAGCGTGGTGGCCGATGGACAGGTGGGACTAGCGGGAGGGCTCTACGAGCAGTACTTC
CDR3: CSVVADGQVGLAGGLYEQYF

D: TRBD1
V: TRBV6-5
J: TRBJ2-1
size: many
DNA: TGTGCCAGCAGTTACGGGAGACAGGGGGCGATAAGTTACAATGAGCAGTTCTTC
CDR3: CASSYGRQGAISYNEQFF

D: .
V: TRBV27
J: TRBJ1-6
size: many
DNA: TGTGCCAGCAGTTTATCGGCGGTGACCCATTCACCCCTCCACTTT
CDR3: CASSLSAVTHSPLHF

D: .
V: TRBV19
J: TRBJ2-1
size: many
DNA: TGTGCCAGTAGTATTGCCGAGATGAATGAGCAGTTCTTC
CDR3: CASSIAEMNEQFF

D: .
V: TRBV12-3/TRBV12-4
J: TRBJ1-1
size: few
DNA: TGTGCCAGCAGTTTCGGGCCCCGAGTACAGGGACTGAACACTGAAGCTTTCTTT
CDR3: CASSFGPRVQGLNTEAFF

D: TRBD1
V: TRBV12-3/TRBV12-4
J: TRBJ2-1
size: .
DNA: TGTGCCAGCAGTTCCCTCGGGACAGGGGGCAGATTAGCGGAATACAATGAGCAGTTCTTC
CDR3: CASSSLGTGGRLAEYNEQFF

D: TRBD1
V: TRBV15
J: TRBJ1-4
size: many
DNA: TGTGCCACCAGCAGAGACGGGACAGGACCGGAAAAACTGTTTTTT
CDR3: CATSRDGTGPEKLFF

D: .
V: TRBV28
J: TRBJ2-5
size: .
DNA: TGTGCCAGCAGTTTAAGGGTCAGTGCCCAAGAGACCCAGTACTTC
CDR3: CASSLRVSAQETQYF

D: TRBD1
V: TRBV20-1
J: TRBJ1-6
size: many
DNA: TGCAGTGCTAGCAGTAAGACAGGGGCACCCCTCCACTTT
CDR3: CSASSKTGAPLHF

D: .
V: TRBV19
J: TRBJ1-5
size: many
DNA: TGTGCCAGTAGCAAGCAGGGTAGTGGTCAGCCCCAGCATTTT
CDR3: CASSKQGSGQPQHF

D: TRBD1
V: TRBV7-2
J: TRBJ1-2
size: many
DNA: TGTGCCAGCAGCTTAGAGGGACAGGGGGCGGATGGCTACACCTTC
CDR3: CASSLEGQGADGYTF

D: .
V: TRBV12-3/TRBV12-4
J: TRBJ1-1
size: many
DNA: TGTGCCAGCAGTTTATACACTGAAGCTTTCTTT
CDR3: CASSLYTEAFF

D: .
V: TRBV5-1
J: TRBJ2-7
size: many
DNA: TGCGCCAGCAGCTCTCCGGGAGTTCCCTACGAGCAGTACTTC
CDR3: CASSSPGVPYEQYF

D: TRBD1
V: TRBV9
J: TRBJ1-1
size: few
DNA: TGTGCCAGCAGCGTAGGGGACAGTAAAAGGACTGAAGCTTTCTTT
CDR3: CASSVGDSKRTEAFF

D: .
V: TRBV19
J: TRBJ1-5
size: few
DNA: TGTGCCAGTAGTATAAAGTTAAGGGGGGCGGCTAATCAGCCCCAGCATTTT
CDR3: CASSIKLRGAANQPQHF

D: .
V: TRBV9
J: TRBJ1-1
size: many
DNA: TGTGCCAGCAGCGTAGATGGCAGACAGAACACTGAAGCTTTCTTT
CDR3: CASSVDGRQNTEAFF

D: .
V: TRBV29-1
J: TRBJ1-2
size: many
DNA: TGCAGCTTTCCGGAGAACTATGGCTACACCTTC
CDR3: CSFPENYGYTF

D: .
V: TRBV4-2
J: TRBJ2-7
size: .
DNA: TGTGCCAGCAGCCAAGATGAAGGAACAGGGAATATCTTTGAGCAGTACTTC
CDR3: CASSQDEGTGNIFEQYF